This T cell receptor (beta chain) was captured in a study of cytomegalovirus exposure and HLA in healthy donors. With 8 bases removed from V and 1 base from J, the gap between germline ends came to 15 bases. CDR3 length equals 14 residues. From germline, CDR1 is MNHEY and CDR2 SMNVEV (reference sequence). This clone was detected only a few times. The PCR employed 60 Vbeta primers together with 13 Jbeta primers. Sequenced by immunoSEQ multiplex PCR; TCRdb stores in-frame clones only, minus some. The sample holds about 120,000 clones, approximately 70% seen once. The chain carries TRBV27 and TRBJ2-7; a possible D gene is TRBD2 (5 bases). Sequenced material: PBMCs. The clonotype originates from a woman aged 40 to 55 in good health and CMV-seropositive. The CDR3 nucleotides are TGTGCCAGCGGACCCCGCGAGGGTTCCTACGAGCAGTACTTC. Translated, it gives CASGPREGSYEQYF.